This T cell receptor beta chain stems from a study of blood T cell repertoires in COVID-19. On the study more broadly: T cells, B-cell-depleted T cells, or PBMCs provided the cDNA or gDNA that served as material.

In the original workflow: Reference gene primer amplification gave estimated nucleated cell counts. Sequencing used immunoSEQ multiplex PCR; TCRdb keeps in-frame clones, though not all of them. The D gene and trimming were derived from the DNA, and the V and J assignments and clone size from that table. The table lists about 400,000 clones, more than 75% of them singletons, with just under 3% in the top ten. Residents of 24 US areas, aged about 18 to 89 years, made up the participants. Donors in Cohort 3 counted as recovered after two negative PCRs, clearance, or symptom resolution. V gave up 0 bases and J gave up 4 bases, with 2 bases separating them. The CDR3 covers 13 residues. Germline CDR1 and CDR2: KGHDR and SFDVKD.

Sequencing was carried out using PBMCs or T cells enriched from blood (not recorded which). The V gene is TRBV24-1, the J gene TRBJ2-2; D uncertain. This clonotype was sampled from a woman in her twenties or thirties who had recovered from COVID-19. The CDR3 nucleotides read TGTGCCACCAGTGATTTGCTCACCGGGGAGCTGTTTTTT. It yields the protein CATSDLLTGELFF.